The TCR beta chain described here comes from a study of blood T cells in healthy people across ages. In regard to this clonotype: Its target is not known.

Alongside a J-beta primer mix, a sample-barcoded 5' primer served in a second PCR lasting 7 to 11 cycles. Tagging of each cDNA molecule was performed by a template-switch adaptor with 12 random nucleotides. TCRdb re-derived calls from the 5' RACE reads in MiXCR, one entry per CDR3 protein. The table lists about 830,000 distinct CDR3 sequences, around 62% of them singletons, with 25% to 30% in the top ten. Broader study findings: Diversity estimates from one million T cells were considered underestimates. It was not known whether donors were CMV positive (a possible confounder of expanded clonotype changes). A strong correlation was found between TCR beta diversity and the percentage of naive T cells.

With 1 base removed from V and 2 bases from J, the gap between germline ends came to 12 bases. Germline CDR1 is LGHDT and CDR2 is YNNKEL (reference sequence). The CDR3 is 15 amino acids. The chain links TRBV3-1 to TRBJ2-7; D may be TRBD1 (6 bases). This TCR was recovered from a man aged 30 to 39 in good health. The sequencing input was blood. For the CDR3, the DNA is TGTGCCAGCAGCCAAGGAGGGGGAGTAACCTACGAGCAGTACTTC. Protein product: CASSQGGGVTYEQYF.